The source of this TCR beta chain is a study of blood T cell repertoires in COVID-19. V was shortened by 0 bases and J by 7 bases, with 18 bases between the two germline ends. This CDR3 region has 16 residues. From germline, CDR1 is MGHRA and CDR2 YSYEKL. In the study's own analysis: Estimation of nucleated cell counts was performed using reference gene primer amplification. Sequenced by immunoSEQ multiplex PCR; TCRdb stores in-frame clones only, minus some. V and J calls and clone size follow that table, whereas D and trimming were derived from the DNA. The sample holds some 150,000 clones, 80% to 90% seen once.

Sequenced sample: peripheral blood. This chain joins TRBV4-1 and TRBJ1-2; possibly TRBD1 for D (5 bases). The sequence was obtained from a woman aged 55-75 years with acute or convalescent COVID-19. The CDR3: CASSQEAAGRTSGYTF. CDR3 bases: TGCGCCAGCAGCCAAGAGGCGGCAGGGAGGACCTCTGGCTACACCTTC.